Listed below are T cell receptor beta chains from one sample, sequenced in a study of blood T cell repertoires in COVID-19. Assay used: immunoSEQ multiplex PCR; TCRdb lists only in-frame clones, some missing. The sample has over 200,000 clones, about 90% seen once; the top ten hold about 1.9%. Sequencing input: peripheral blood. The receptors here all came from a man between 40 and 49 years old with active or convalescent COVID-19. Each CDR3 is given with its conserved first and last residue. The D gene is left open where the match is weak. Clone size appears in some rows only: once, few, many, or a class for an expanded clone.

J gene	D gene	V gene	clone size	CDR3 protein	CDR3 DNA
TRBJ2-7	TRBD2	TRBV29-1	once	CSVEKREEPYEQYF	TGCAGCGTTGAAAAGCGGGAGGAGCCCTACGAGCAGTACTTC
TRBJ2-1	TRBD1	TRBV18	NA	CASSRGTGFIGIYNEQFF	TGTGCCAGCTCACGCGGGACAGGATTCATCGGTATTTACAATGAGCAGTTCTTC
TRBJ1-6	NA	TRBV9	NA	CASSVRSGITYNSPLHF	TGTGCCAGCAGCGTTCGGAGTGGTATAACCTATAATTCACCCCTCCACTTT
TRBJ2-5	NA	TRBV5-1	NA	CASSLEGRGETQYF	TGCGCCAGCAGCTTGGAGGGCAGGGGAGAGACCCAGTACTTC
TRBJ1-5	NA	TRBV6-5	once	CASRSRQHNQPQHF	TGTGCCAGCAGATCCCGACAGCACAATCAGCCCCAGCATTTT
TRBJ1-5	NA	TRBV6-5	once	CASSYFAGGDQPQHF	TGTGCCAGCAGTTACTTTGCGGGAGGTGATCAGCCCCAGCATTTT
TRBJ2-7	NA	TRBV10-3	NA	CAISEQTYEQYF	TGTGCCATCAGTGAGCAGACCTACGAGCAGTACTTC
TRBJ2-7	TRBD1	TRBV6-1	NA	CASSARRQGALYEQYF	TGTGCCAGCAGTGCCCGAAGACAGGGGGCGCTCTACGAGCAGTACTTC
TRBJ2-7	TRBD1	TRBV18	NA	CASSPPGQGSYEQYF	TGTGCCAGCTCACCACCGGGACAGGGTTCCTACGAGCAGTACTTC
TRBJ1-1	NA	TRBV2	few	CASSFLQVNTEAFF	TGTGCCAGCAGTTTTCTACAGGTGAACACTGAAGCTTTCTTT
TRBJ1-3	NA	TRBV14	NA	CASSQSGTTGNTIYF	TGTGCCAGCAGCCAATCCGGGACTACAGGAAACACCATATATTTT
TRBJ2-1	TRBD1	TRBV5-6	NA	CASATTLGSRDRGTYEQFF	TGTGCCAGCGCCACCACTTTGGGGTCGCGGGACAGGGGTACCTATGAGCAGTTCTTC
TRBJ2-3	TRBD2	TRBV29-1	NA	CSVEINVAGVIDTQYF	TGCAGCGTTGAAATCAACGTAGCGGGAGTAATAGATACGCAGTATTTT
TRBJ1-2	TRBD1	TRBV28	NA	CASRPAPGQGIDGYTF	TGTGCCAGCAGACCCGCCCCGGGACAGGGGATCGATGGCTACACCTTC
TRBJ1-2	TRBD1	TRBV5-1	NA	CASRTGDGYTF	TGCGCCAGCAGGACAGGGGATGGCTACACCTTC
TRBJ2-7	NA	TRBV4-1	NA	CASSQARGYEQYF	TGCGCCAGCAGCCAAGCTAGGGGCTACGAGCAGTACTTC
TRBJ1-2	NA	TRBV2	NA	CASSEGALLPVIF	TGTGCCAGCAGTGAAGGGGCATTACTCCCCGTCATCTTC
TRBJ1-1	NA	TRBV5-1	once	CASVAGGMNTEAFF	TGCGCCAGCGTAGCGGGGGGGATGAACACTGAAGCTTTCTTT
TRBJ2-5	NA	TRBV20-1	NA	CSASLQGRAQGETQYF	TGCAGTGCTAGTCTCCAGGGCAGGGCCCAGGGAGAGACCCAGTACTTC
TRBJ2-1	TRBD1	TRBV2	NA	CASSVDRGRRNEQFF	TGTGCCAGCAGTGTTGACAGGGGGCGCAGGAATGAGCAGTTCTTC
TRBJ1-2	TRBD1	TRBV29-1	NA	CSVERTGGLGYTF	TGCAGCGTGGAGAGGACAGGGGGCCTTGGCTACACCTTC
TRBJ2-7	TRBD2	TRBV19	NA	CASSPGTSAYEQYF	TGTGCCAGTAGTCCCGGGACTAGCGCCTACGAGCAGTACTTC
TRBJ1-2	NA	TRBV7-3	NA	CASSPRSGGEYGYTF	TGTGCCAGCAGCCCCCGCTCGGGGGGCGAGTATGGCTACACCTTC
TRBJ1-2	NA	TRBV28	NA	CASRLRGSSGYTF	TGTGCCAGCAGGCTAAGAGGGTCCAGTGGCTACACCTTC
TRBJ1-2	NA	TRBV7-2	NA	CASSQMRVGYTF	TGTGCCAGCAGCCAGATGAGGGTCGGCTACACCTTC
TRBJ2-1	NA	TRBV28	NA	CASSRTGGSNEQFF	TGTGCCAGCAGTCGGACCGGAGGCTCCAATGAGCAGTTCTTC
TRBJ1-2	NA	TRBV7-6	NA	CASSLEAGWNNGYTF	TGTGCCAGCAGCTTAGAAGCAGGGTGGAATAATGGCTACACCTTC
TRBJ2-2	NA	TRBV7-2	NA	CASSFSANTGELFF	TGTGCCAGCAGCTTTAGCGCGAACACCGGGGAGCTGTTTTTT
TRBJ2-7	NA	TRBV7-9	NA	CASSPTGVTYEQYF	TGTGCCAGCAGCCCGACAGGCGTTACCTACGAGCAGTACTTC
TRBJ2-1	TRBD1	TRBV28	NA	CASSRQGLYNEQFF	TGTGCCAGCAGTAGACAGGGCCTCTACAATGAGCAGTTCTTC
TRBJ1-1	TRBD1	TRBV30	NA	CAWSRGQGETEAFF	TGTGCCTGGAGCCGGGGACAGGGGGAAACTGAAGCTTTCTTT
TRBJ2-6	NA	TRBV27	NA	CASSWLPGGANVLTF	TGTGCCAGCAGTTGGCTCCCGGGAGGGGCCAACGTCCTGACTTTC
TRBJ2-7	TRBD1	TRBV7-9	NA	CASSLALGQGSYEQYF	TGTGCCAGCAGCTTAGCGCTAGGACAGGGATCCTACGAGCAGTACTTC
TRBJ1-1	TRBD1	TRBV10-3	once	CAISGRQGADTEAFF	TGTGCCATCAGTGGAAGACAGGGGGCAGACACTGAAGCTTTCTTT
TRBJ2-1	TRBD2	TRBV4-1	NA	CASSQGRTSGVIHEQFF	TGCGCCAGCAGCCAAGGGCGGACTAGCGGGGTAATCCATGAGCAGTTCTTC
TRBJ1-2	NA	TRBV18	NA	CASSPTADSRFGYTF	TGTGCCAGCTCACCTACCGCGGACAGTAGGTTTGGCTACACCTTC
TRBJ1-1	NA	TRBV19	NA	CASSLTGIWYTEAFF	TGTGCCAGTAGTTTAACAGGGATTTGGTACACTGAAGCTTTCTTT
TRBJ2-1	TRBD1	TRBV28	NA	CATPRDRDEQFF	TGTGCCACCCCAAGGGACAGGGATGAGCAGTTCTTC
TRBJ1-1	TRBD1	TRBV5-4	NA	CASSTGTGLNTEAFF	TGTGCCAGCAGCACGGGGACAGGCCTGAACACTGAAGCTTTCTTT
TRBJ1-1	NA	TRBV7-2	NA	CASKTRAGMNTEAFF	TGTGCCAGCAAAACCAGGGCAGGTATGAACACTGAAGCTTTCTTT
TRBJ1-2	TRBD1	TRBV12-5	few	CASGTIQGYYGYTF	TGTGCTAGTGGTACAATACAGGGGTACTATGGCTACACCTTC
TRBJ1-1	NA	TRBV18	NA	CASSPGSNTEAFF	TGTGCCAGCTCACCAGGCTCGAACACTGAAGCTTTCTTT
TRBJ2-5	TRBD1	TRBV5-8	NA	CASSSSTGGLETQYF	TGTGCCAGCAGCTCTTCTACAGGGGGATTGGAGACCCAGTACTTC
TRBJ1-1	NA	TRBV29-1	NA	CSPSVGTEAFF	TGCAGCCCATCAGTTGGCACTGAAGCTTTCTTT
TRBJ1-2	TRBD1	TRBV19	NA	CASSRQGNYGYTF	TGTGCCAGTAGTAGACAGGGCAACTATGGCTACACCTTC
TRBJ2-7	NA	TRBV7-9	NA	CASSLVSRPEQYF	TGTGCCAGCAGCTTAGTGTCCAGGCCCGAGCAGTACTTC